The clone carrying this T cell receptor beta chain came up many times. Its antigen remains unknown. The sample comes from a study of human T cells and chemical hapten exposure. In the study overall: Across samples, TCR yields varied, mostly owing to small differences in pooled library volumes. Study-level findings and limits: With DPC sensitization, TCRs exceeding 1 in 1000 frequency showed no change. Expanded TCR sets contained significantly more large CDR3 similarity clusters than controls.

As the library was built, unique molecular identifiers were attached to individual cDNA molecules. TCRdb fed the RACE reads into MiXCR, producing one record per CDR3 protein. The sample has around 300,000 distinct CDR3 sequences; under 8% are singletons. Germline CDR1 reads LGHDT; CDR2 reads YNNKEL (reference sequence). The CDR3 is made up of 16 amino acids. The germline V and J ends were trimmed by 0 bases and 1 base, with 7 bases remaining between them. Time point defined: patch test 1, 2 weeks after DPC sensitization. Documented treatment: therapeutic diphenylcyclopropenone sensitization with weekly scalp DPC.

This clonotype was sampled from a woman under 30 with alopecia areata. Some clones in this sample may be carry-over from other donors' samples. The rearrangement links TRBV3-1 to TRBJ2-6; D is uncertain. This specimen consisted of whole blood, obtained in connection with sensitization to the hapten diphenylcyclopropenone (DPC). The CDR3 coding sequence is TGTGCCAGCAGCCAAGATCCTGGGTCTGGGGCCAACGTCCTGACTTTC. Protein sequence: CASSQDPGSGANVLTF.